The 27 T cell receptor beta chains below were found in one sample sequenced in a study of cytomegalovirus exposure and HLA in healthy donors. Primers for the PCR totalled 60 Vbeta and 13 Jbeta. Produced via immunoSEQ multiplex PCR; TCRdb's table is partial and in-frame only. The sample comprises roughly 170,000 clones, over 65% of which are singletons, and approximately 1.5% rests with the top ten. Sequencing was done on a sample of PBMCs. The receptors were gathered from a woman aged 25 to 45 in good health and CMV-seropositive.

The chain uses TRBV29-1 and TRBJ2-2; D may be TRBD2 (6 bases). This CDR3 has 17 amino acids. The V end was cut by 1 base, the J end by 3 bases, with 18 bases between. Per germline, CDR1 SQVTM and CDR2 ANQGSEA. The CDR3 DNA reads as TGCAGCGTTGAAGGGGGAACGGGAGCTGTGGACACCGGGGAGCTGTTTTTT. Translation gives CSVEGGTGAVDTGELFF.

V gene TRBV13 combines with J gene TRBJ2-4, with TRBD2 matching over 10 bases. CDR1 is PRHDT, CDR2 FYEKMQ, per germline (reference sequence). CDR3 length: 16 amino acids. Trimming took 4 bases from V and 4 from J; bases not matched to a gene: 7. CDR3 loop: CASSSWGAGGKNIQYF. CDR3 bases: TGTGCCAGCAGCTCCTGGGGAGCGGGAGGGAAAAACATTCAGTACTTC.

The CDR3 protein is CASSLEFGRRIAETQYF. The CDR3 DNA follows: TGTGCCAGCAGCTTAGAATTTGGGCGCCGAATCGCGGAGACCCAGTACTTC. This sequence joins TRBV7-2 and TRBJ2-5; D call uncertain. Germline CDR1 reads SGHTA; CDR2 reads FQGNSA. Trimming shortened V by 1 base and J by 5 bases, and 20 bases separated the two germline ends. The CDR3 is 17 amino acids. The whole variable domain, remainder taken from reference TRBV7-2 and TRBJ2-5, is GAGVSQSPSNKVTEKGKDVELRCDPISGHTALYWYRQSLGQGLEFLIYFQGNSAPDKSGLPSDRFSAERTGGSVSTLTIQRTQQEDSAVYLCASSLEFGRRIAETQYFGPGTRLLVL.

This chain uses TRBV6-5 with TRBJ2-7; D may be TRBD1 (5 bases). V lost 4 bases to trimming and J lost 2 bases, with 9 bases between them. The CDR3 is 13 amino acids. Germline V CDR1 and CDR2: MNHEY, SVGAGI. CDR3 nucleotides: TGTGCCAGCAGTTCGATGGGGCCCTACGAGCAGTACTTC. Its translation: CASSSMGPYEQYF.

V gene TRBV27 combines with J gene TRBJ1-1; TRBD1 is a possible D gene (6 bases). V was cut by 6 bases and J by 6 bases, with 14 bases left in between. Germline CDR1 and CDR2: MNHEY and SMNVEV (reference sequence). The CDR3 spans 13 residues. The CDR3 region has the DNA TGTGCCAGCAGCCCCGGGGGGCTGGCTGAAGCTTTCTTT. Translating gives CASSPGGLAEAFF.

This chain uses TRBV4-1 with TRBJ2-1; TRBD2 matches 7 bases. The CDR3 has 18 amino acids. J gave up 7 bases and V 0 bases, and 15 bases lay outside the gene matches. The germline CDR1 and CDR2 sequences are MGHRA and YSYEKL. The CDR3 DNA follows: TGCGCCAGCAGCCAAGATGGGATCAACGGGGGGTTGCGGAATGAGCAGTTCTTC. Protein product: CASSQDGINGGLRNEQFF.

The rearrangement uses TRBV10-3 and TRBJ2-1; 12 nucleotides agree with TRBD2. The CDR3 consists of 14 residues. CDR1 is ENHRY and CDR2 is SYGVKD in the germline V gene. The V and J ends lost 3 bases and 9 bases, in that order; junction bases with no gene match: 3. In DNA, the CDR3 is TGTGCCATCAGTGAAGCTAGCGGGAGGGCTGAGCAGTTCTTC. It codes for CAISEASGRAEQFF.

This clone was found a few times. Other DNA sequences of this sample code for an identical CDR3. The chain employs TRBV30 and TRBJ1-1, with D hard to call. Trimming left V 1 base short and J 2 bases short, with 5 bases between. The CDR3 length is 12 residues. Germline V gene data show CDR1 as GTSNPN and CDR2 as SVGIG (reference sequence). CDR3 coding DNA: TGTGCCTGGAGTGCTTTTAACACTGAAGCTTTCTTT. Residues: CAWSAFNTEAFF.

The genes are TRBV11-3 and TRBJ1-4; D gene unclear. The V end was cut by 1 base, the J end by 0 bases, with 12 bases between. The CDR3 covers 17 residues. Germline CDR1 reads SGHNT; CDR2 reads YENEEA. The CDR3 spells CASSLALGEATNEKLFF. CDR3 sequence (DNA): TGTGCCAGCAGCTTAGCTCTCGGAGAGGCAACTAATGAAAAACTGTTTTTT.

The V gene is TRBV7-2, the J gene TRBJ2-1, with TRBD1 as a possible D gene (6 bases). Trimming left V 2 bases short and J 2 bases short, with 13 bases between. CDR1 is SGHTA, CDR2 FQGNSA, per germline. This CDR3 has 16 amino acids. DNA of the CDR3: TGTGCCAGCAGCTTACCGACAGGTTTCCCCTACAATGAGCAGTTCTTC. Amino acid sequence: CASSLPTGFPYNEQFF.

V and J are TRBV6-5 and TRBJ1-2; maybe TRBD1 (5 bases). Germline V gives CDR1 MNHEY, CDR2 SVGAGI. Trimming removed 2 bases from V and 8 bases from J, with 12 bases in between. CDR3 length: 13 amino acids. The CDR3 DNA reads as TGTGCCAGCAGTTACGGGCAGGGCTGGGGCTACACCTTC. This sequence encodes CASSYGQGWGYTF.

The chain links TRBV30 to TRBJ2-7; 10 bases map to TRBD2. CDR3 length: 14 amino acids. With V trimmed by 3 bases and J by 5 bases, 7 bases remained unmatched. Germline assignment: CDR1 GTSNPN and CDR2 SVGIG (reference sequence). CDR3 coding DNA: TGTGCCTGGAGACCCCTAGCGGGAGTAGACGAGCAGTACTTC. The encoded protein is CAWRPLAGVDEQYF.

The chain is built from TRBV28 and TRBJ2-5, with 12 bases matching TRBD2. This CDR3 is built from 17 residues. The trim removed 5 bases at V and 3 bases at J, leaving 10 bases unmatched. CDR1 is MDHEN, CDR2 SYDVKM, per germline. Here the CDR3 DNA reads TGTGCCAGCAGTACGCACCGACTAGCGGGGGTTAAAGAGACCCAGTACTTC. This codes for CASSTHRLAGVKETQYF.

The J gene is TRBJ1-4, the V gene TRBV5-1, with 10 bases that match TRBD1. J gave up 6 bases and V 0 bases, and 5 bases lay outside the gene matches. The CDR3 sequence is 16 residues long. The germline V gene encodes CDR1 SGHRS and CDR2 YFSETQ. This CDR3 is CASSLGPGTGDEKLFF. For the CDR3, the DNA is TGCGCCAGCAGCTTGGGCCCGGGGACAGGGGATGAAAAACTGTTTTTT.

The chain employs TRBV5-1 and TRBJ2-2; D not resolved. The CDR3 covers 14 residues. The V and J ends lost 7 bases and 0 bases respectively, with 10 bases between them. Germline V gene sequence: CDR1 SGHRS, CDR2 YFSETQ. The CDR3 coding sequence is TGCGCCAGCGCCAGAACCACGAACACCGGGGAGCTGTTTTTT. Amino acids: CASARTTNTGELFF.

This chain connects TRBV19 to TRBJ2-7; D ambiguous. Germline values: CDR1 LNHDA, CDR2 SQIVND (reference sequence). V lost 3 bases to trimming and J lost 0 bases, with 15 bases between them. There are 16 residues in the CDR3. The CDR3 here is CASSILLGPASYEQYF. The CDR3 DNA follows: TGTGCCAGTAGTATCTTACTTGGGCCAGCCTCCTACGAGCAGTACTTC.

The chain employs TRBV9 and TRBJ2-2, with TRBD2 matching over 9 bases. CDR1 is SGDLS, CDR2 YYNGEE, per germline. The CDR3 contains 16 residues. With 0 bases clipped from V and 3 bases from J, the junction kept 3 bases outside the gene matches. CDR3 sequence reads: CASSVGVAGDTGELFF. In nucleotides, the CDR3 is TGTGCCAGCAGCGTAGGGGTAGCGGGAGACACCGGGGAGCTGTTTTTT.

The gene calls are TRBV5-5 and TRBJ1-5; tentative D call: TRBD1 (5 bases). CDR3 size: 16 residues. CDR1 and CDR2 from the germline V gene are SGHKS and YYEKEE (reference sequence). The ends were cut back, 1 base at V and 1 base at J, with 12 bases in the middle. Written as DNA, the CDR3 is TGTGCCAGCAGCTTGCAGGCGGGGGAGAGCAATCAGCCCCAGCATTTT. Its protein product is CASSLQAGESNQPQHF.

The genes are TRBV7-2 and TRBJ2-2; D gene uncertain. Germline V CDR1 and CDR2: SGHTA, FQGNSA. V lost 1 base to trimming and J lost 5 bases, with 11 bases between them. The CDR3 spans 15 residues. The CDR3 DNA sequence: TGTGCCAGCAGCTTAGGGGCTTCTTTAACCGGGGAGCTGTTTTTT. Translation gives CASSLGASLTGELFF.

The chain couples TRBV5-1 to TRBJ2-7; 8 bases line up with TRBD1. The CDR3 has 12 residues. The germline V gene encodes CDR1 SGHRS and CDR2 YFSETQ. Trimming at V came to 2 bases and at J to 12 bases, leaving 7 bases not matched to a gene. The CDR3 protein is CASSLNRGESYF. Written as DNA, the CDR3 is TGCGCCAGCAGCTTAAACAGGGGGGAGTCGTACTTC.

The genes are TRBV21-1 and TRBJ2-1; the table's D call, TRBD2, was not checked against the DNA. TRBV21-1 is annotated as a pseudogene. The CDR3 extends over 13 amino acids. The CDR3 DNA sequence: TGTGCCACCGCGGGGGGGGCTCTGAGTGAGCAGTTCTTC. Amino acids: CATAGGALSEQFF.

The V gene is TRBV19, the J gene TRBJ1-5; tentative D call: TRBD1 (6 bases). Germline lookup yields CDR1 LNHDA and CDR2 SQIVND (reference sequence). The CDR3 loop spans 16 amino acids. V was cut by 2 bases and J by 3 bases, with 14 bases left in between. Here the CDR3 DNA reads TGTGCCAGTAGTATAAGCTACAGGGTGAACAATCAGCCCCAGCATTTT. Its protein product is CASSISYRVNNQPQHF.

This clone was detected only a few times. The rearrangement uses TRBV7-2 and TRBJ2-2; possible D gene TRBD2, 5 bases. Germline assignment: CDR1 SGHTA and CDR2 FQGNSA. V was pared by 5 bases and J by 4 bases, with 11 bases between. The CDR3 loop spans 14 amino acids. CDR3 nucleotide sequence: TGTGCCAGCAGCGAATCGGCGGGCACCGGGGAGCTGTTTTTT. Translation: CASSESAGTGELFF.

The CDR3 DNA reads as TGTGACGCCGGCCCGGCAGACTACTCTGGAAACACCATATATTTT. This translates into CDAGPADYSGNTIYF. The chain links TRBV6-5 to TRBJ1-3; unclear D gene. The CDR3 length is 15 residues. Germline loops: CDR1 MNHEY, CDR2 SVGAGI.

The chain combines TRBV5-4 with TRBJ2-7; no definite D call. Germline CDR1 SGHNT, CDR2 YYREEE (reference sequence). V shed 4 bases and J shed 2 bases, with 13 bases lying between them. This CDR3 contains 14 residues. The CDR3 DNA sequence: TGTGCCAGCAGCACATCTGGTCCAGCCTACGAGCAGTACTTC. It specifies CASSTSGPAYEQYF.

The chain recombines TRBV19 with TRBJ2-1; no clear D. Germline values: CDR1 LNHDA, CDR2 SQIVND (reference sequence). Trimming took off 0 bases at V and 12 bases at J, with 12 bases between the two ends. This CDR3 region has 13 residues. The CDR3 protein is CASSIDRSTWQFF. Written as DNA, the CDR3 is TGTGCCAGTAGTATAGATCGTAGCACCTGGCAGTTCTTC.

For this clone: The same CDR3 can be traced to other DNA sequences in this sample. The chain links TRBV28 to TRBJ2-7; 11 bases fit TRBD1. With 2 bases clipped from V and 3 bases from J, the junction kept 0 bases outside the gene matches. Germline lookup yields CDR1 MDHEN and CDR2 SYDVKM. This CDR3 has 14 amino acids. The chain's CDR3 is CASSLGTGGYEQYF. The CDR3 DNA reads TGTGCCAGCAGTTTAGGGACAGGGGGCTACGAGCAGTACTTC. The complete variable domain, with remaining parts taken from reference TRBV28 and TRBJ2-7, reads DVKVTQSSRYLVKRTGEKVFLECVQDMDHENMFWYRQDPGLGLRLIYFSYDVKMKEKGDIPEGYSVSREKKERFSLILESASTNQTSMYLCASSLGTGGYEQYFGPGTRLTVT.